This is a list of T cell receptor beta chains from one sample in a study of control samples from healthy donors and cancer patients. Using immunoSEQ multiplex PCR, the repertoire was profiled, and TCRdb retains in-frame clones only, with some absent. In the table there are 150,000 to 200,000 clones, over 95% of which are singletons. The material sequenced was blood. These receptors were collected from a woman aged 25 to 39 in good health. Each CDR3 is given with its conserved first and last residue. A D gene is named only where the DNA matches it firmly. Only some rows state a clone size, as once, few, many or a class for expanded clones.

CDR3aa: CASRRVGGTEAFF; CDR3nt: TGCGCCAGCAGGAGAGTTGGGGGCACTGAAGCTTTCTTT; d_gene: .; abundance: .; v_gene: TRBV4-1; j_gene: TRBJ1-1
CDR3aa: CASSSYRDPNEKLFF; CDR3nt: TGTGCCAGCAGCTCTTACAGGGACCCTAATGAAAAACTGTTTTTT; d_gene: .; abundance: few; v_gene: TRBV7-9; j_gene: TRBJ1-4
CDR3aa: CASSLGLEDNEQFF; CDR3nt: TGTGCCAGCAGTCTGGGACTAGAAGATAATGAGCAGTTCTTC; d_gene: TRBD2; abundance: .; v_gene: TRBV27; j_gene: TRBJ2-1
CDR3aa: CASSGAGGPFDREQYF; CDR3nt: TGTGCCAGCAGTGGAGCGGGAGGGCCTTTTGATCGTGAGCAGTACTTC; d_gene: TRBD2; abundance: .; v_gene: TRBV28; j_gene: TRBJ2-7
CDR3aa: CASSPTSGGTNTGELFF; CDR3nt: TGTGCCAGTAGTCCGACTAGCGGGGGGACCAACACCGGGGAGCTGTTTTTT; d_gene: TRBD2; abundance: .; v_gene: TRBV19; j_gene: TRBJ2-2
CDR3aa: CAISAGRINSPLHF; CDR3nt: TGTGCCATCAGCGCCGGACGGATCAATTCACCCCTCCACTTT; d_gene: .; abundance: .; v_gene: TRBV10-3; j_gene: TRBJ1-6
CDR3aa: CASRSEREGPEQYF; CDR3nt: TGCGCCAGCAGGTCTGAGCGGGAGGGACCCGAGCAGTACTTC; d_gene: TRBD2; abundance: .; v_gene: TRBV5-1; j_gene: TRBJ2-7
CDR3aa: CASSSGLEAETQYF; CDR3nt: TGTGCCAGCAGTTCAGGACTAGAAGCAGAGACCCAGTACTTC; d_gene: TRBD2; abundance: .; v_gene: TRBV6-5; j_gene: TRBJ2-5
CDR3aa: CASGHGQGARNTEAFF; CDR3nt: TGTGCCAGCGGCCACGGACAGGGGGCGCGAAACACTGAAGCTTTCTTT; d_gene: TRBD1; abundance: once; v_gene: TRBV28; j_gene: TRBJ1-1
CDR3aa: CASSLGGGSYEQYF; CDR3nt: TGTGCCAGCAGCTTGGGAGGGGGGTCCTACGAGCAGTACTTC; d_gene: .; abundance: .; v_gene: TRBV13; j_gene: TRBJ2-7
CDR3aa: CASSPRTGGGGDTQYF; CDR3nt: TGCGCCAGCAGCCCCCGGACAGGAGGGGGGGGAGATACGCAGTATTTT; d_gene: .; abundance: .; v_gene: TRBV5-1; j_gene: TRBJ2-3
CDR3aa: CASSLRTPGQGNTIYF; CDR3nt: TGTGCCAGCAGCTTACGGACCCCGGGACAGGGAAACACCATATATTTT; d_gene: TRBD1; abundance: .; v_gene: TRBV7-9; j_gene: TRBJ1-3
CDR3aa: CASSWGQGHNSPLHF; CDR3nt: TGTGCCAGCAGCTGGGGACAGGGGCATAATTCACCCCTCCACTTT; d_gene: TRBD1; abundance: .; v_gene: TRBV5-4; j_gene: TRBJ1-6
CDR3aa: CASSFLNREETQYF; CDR3nt: TGTGCCAGCAGTTTCCTAAACAGGGAAGAGACCCAGTACTTC; d_gene: .; abundance: .; v_gene: TRBV27; j_gene: TRBJ2-5
CDR3aa: CAWSAAAGGVGNEQFF; CDR3nt: TGTGCCTGGAGTGCCGCAGCGGGAGGGGTGGGCAATGAGCAGTTCTTC; d_gene: TRBD2; abundance: .; v_gene: TRBV30; j_gene: TRBJ2-1
CDR3aa: CASSQPGLLNTEAFF; CDR3nt: TGCGCCAGCAGCCAACCGGGACTGCTTAACACTGAAGCTTTCTTT; d_gene: .; abundance: .; v_gene: TRBV4-1; j_gene: TRBJ1-1
CDR3aa: CAAHDRDAPSNQPQHF; CDR3nt: TGTGCCGCTCATGACAGGGACGCTCCGAGCAATCAGCCCCAGCATTTT; d_gene: TRBD1; abundance: .; v_gene: TRBV6-6; j_gene: TRBJ1-5
CDR3aa: CASSLSPSGLDYEQYF; CDR3nt: TGTGCCAGCAGTTTATCTCCTAGCGGACTAGACTACGAGCAGTACTTC; d_gene: TRBD2; abundance: .; v_gene: TRBV27; j_gene: TRBJ2-7
CDR3aa: CAWSVHRDDSPLHF; CDR3nt: TGTGCCTGGAGTGTACACAGGGATGATTCACCCCTCCACTTT; d_gene: .; abundance: .; v_gene: TRBV30; j_gene: TRBJ1-6
CDR3aa: CASSLVAGSGYTF; CDR3nt: TGTGCCAGCAGCTTAGTGGCAGGGTCTGGCTACACCTTC; d_gene: .; abundance: .; v_gene: TRBV7-9; j_gene: TRBJ1-2
CDR3aa: CASSFYWGRAGELFF; CDR3nt: TGTGCCAGCAGTTTTTATTGGGGCAGGGCCGGGGAGCTGTTTTTT; d_gene: .; abundance: .; v_gene: TRBV28; j_gene: TRBJ2-2
CDR3aa: CASSIGQGETNEKLFF; CDR3nt: TGTGCCAGTAGTATCGGACAGGGGGAAACTAATGAAAAACTGTTTTTT; d_gene: TRBD1; abundance: .; v_gene: TRBV19; j_gene: TRBJ1-4
CDR3aa: CALLMETNYGYTF; CDR3nt: TGTGCCTTATTGATGGAAACTAACTATGGCTACACCTTC; d_gene: .; abundance: .; v_gene: TRBV2; j_gene: TRBJ1-2
CDR3aa: CASSLFYEQYF; CDR3nt: TGCGCCAGCAGCTTGTTTTACGAGCAGTACTTC; d_gene: .; abundance: once; v_gene: TRBV5-1; j_gene: TRBJ2-7
CDR3aa: CASRSGGGPGKLFF; CDR3nt: TGTGCCAGCAGATCCGGCGGCGGTCCCGGGAAACTGTTTTTT; d_gene: .; abundance: .; v_gene: TRBV6-5; j_gene: TRBJ1-4
CDR3aa: CASSPGRGLLAYEQYF; CDR3nt: TGTGCCAGCAGCCCAGGGAGGGGTCTACTAGCTTACGAGCAGTACTTC; d_gene: TRBD2; abundance: .; v_gene: TRBV2; j_gene: TRBJ2-7
CDR3aa: CASSAGTAVYEKLFF; CDR3nt: TGTGCCAGCAGTGCCGGGACCGCCGTTTATGAAAAACTGTTTTTT; d_gene: .; abundance: .; v_gene: TRBV25-1; j_gene: TRBJ1-4
CDR3aa: CASSSGDLDTQYF; CDR3nt: TGTGCCAGCAGCTCTGGTGATTTGGATACGCAGTATTTT; d_gene: .; abundance: .; v_gene: TRBV11-3; j_gene: TRBJ2-3
CDR3aa: CASSRESGRPEYF; CDR3nt: TGTGCCAGCAGCCGAGAGAGCGGGAGGCCCGAGTATTTT; d_gene: TRBD2; abundance: .; v_gene: TRBV28; j_gene: TRBJ2-3
CDR3aa: CAWSGAGIGTEAFF; CDR3nt: TGTGCCTGGAGTGGGGCCGGGATCGGCACTGAAGCTTTCTTT; d_gene: .; abundance: .; v_gene: TRBV30; j_gene: TRBJ1-1
CDR3aa: CASSRREQFF; CDR3nt: TGTGCCAGCAGTCGTCGTGAGCAGTTCTTC; d_gene: .; abundance: .; v_gene: TRBV28; j_gene: TRBJ2-1
CDR3aa: CASSRGAYGYTF; CDR3nt: TGTGCCAGCAGCCGGGGCGCCTATGGCTACACCTTC; d_gene: .; abundance: .; v_gene: TRBV5-6; j_gene: TRBJ1-2
CDR3aa: CASSYRVTYEQYF; CDR3nt: TGTGCCAGCAGCTACAGGGTAACCTACGAGCAGTACTTC; d_gene: .; abundance: .; v_gene: TRBV2; j_gene: TRBJ2-7
CDR3aa: CASSLVSSGGYEQYF; CDR3nt: TGTGCCAGCAGCTTAGTTTCGTCAGGGGGTTACGAGCAGTACTTC; d_gene: TRBD1; abundance: .; v_gene: TRBV7-9; j_gene: TRBJ2-7
CDR3aa: CASSLSGPGELFF; CDR3nt: TGTGCCAGCAGCTTATCTGGACCCGGGGAGCTGTTTTTT; d_gene: .; abundance: once; v_gene: TRBV5-6; j_gene: TRBJ2-2
CDR3aa: CASSDGIKGNEKLFF; CDR3nt: TGCGCCAGCAGCGATGGGATAAAGGGTAATGAAAAACTGTTTTTT; d_gene: .; abundance: once; v_gene: TRBV5-1; j_gene: TRBJ1-4
CDR3aa: CASSPATLYGYTF; CDR3nt: TGTGCCAGCTCACCAGCGACACTCTATGGCTACACCTTC; d_gene: .; abundance: .; v_gene: TRBV18; j_gene: TRBJ1-2
CDR3aa: CASSEGQGAGQPQHF; CDR3nt: TGTGCCAGCAGTGAAGGTCAGGGGGCGGGTCAGCCCCAGCATTTT; d_gene: TRBD1; abundance: .; v_gene: TRBV25-1; j_gene: TRBJ1-5
CDR3aa: CATSERTGDRGLNQPQHF; CDR3nt: TGTGCCACCAGTGAGAGGACCGGGGACAGGGGGCTTAATCAGCCCCAGCATTTT; d_gene: TRBD1; abundance: .; v_gene: TRBV24-1; j_gene: TRBJ1-5
CDR3aa: CASSTGLAVSTDTQYF; CDR3nt: TGTGCCAGTAGTACGGGACTAGCGGTTAGCACAGATACGCAGTATTTT; d_gene: TRBD2; abundance: .; v_gene: TRBV19; j_gene: TRBJ2-3
CDR3aa: CASSPLGGGVQETQYF; CDR3nt: TGTGCCAGCAGCCCTCTCGGCGGGGGGGTCCAAGAGACCCAGTACTTC; d_gene: TRBD2; abundance: .; v_gene: TRBV14; j_gene: TRBJ2-5
CDR3aa: CASSQGLVRGASFSSYNEQFF; CDR3nt: TGTGCCAGCAGCCAAGGTCTTGTCCGGGGGGCTTCGTTCAGCTCCTACAATGAGCAGTTCTTC; d_gene: .; abundance: .; v_gene: TRBV3-1/TRBV3-2; j_gene: TRBJ2-1
CDR3aa: CASSFGTGKPDTQYF; CDR3nt: TGTGCCAGCAGCTTTGGGACAGGGAAACCAGATACGCAGTATTTT; d_gene: TRBD1; abundance: .; v_gene: TRBV5-8; j_gene: TRBJ2-3
CDR3aa: CASSQPPGTGGSDTQYF; CDR3nt: TGCGCCAGCAGCCAACCCCCGGGGACAGGGGGCTCAGATACGCAGTATTTT; d_gene: TRBD1; abundance: .; v_gene: TRBV4-1; j_gene: TRBJ2-3
CDR3aa: CASSFDGNYGYTF; CDR3nt: TGCGCCAGCAGCTTCGACGGGAACTATGGCTACACCTTC; d_gene: .; abundance: .; v_gene: TRBV5-1; j_gene: TRBJ1-2
CDR3aa: CASSQHLGQGAYEQYF; CDR3nt: TGCGCCAGCAGCCAGCATTTGGGACAGGGGGCCTACGAGCAGTACTTC; d_gene: TRBD1; abundance: .; v_gene: TRBV5-1; j_gene: TRBJ2-7
CDR3aa: CASSDRDRAYNEQFF; CDR3nt: TGTGCCAGCAGTGACCGGGACAGGGCCTACAATGAGCAGTTCTTC; d_gene: TRBD1; abundance: .; v_gene: TRBV25-1; j_gene: TRBJ2-1